The T cell receptor beta chain described here comes from a study of control samples from healthy donors and cancer patients. The table came from immunoSEQ multiplex PCR; TCRdb's copy has only in-frame clones and leaves some out. With about 210,000 clones in the sample, the ten largest clones hold roughly 2.2%. Source material: blood. This TCR came from a young woman in good health.

For the CDR3, the DNA is TGCGCCAGCAGCTTGAGTCGGGGGATTGGGGGCCAAGAGACCCAGTACTTC. Its translation is CASSLSRGIGGQETQYF. The chain uses TRBV5-1 and TRBJ2-5; D perhaps matches TRBD2 (6 bases). Trimming took 1 base from V and 1 from J, leaving 17 bases between them. Germline loops: CDR1 SGHRS, CDR2 YFSETQ. The CDR3 is 17 residues long.